This paragraph covers one TCR beta chain sequence. The antigen is not known. Time point defined: cycle 4 day 1 (C4D1), after 6 weeks of nivolumab. Brentuximab vedotin exposure varied, and every patient relapsed after autologous stem cell transplantation. The data were obtained in a study of PD-1 blockade in classical Hodgkin lymphoma. Across the whole study: Nivolumab was given intravenously to patients at 3 mg/kg every 2 weeks. Points from the study as a whole: Diminished baseline TCR diversity has been reported in newly diagnosed patients relative to healthy donors. It was CD4+ TCR diversity, not CD8+, that rose significantly by C4D1. Causes of the repertoire differences remain undefined, possibly disease activity or prior therapy.

Germline CDR1 reads MRHNA; CDR2 reads SNTAGT. This CDR3 region has 13 residues. Trimming removed 6 bases at V and 4 bases at J, with 12 bases between. Repertoires were generated with immunoSEQ multiplex PCR, while TCRdb's copy carries only in-frame clones and drops some. The table includes approximately 49,000 clones, 60% to 80% detected once. The TCR comes from a human donor with classical Hodgkin lymphoma. The sample in question was peripheral blood mononuclear cells (PBMCs), obtained before the fourth cycle of nivolumab. This rearrangement joins TRBV6-4 to TRBJ2-5, with D perhaps given as TRBD1 or TRBD2 (5 bases each). The CDR3 is CASSGTFGETQYF. In DNA form, the CDR3 reads TGTGCCAGCAGCGGGACGTTTGGAGAGACCCAGTACTTC.